This TCR beta chain was observed in a study of blood T cell repertoires in COVID-19. Study context: COVID-19 samples, acute and convalescent, were from the United States, Italy and Spain.

Per the original data handling: Amplified reference gene primers provided the basis for estimating nucleated cell counts. Profiling relied on immunoSEQ multiplex PCR, and the TCRdb table lists in-frame clones only, not all of them. Clone size and the V and J calls come from that table; the DNA yielded D and trimming. Counted here are about 490,000 clones, 70% to 90% occurring once; the ten biggest clones make up approximately 2.9%. Source material: peripheral blood. This TCR came from a human donor in a cohort sampled during active COVID-19.

Here the CDR3 DNA reads TGTGCCAGCAGTCTCAACAGGCGCAATCAGCCCCAGCATTTT. The encoded protein is CASSLNRRNQPQHF. The chain employs TRBV27 and TRBJ1-5; possible D gene TRBD1, 5 bases. This CDR3 comprises 14 residues. Germline V gene lookup returns CDR1 MNHEY and CDR2 SMNVEV (reference sequence). V was trimmed by 5 bases and J by 2 bases, leaving 10 bases between them.